This entry concerns a single T cell receptor (beta chain). Its antigen remains unknown. The data stem from a study of T cell responses to AZD1222 COVID-19 vaccine. Repertoires were generated with immunoSEQ multiplex PCR, while TCRdb's copy carries only in-frame clones and drops some. The profile covers 150,000 to 200,000 clones, with more than 85% appearing a single time and around 0.9% taken by the ten largest. Study observations and caveats: The sample set comprised mostly white British donors with more females, and clonal diversity was possibly underestimated. Dominant CD4 TCR responses targeted spike regions 160-218 and 743-854. Baseline seropositivity characterized only six AZD1222 recipients.

Trimming shortened V by 0 bases and J by 4 bases, and 10 bases separated the two germline ends. The CDR3 sequence is 15 residues long. Germline V CDR1 and CDR2: ENHRY, SYGVKD. This sequence originates from an adult in good health. The sample in question was peripheral blood, obtained on day 0 of AZD1222 vaccination. The chain has TRBV10-3 and TRBJ1-5; D remains ambiguous. Written as DNA, the CDR3 is TGTGCCATCAGTGAGTCGTTGGCAGAAAATCAGCCCCAGCATTTT. Amino acids: CAISESLAENQPQHF.